The T cell receptor beta chain described here comes from a study of blood T cell repertoires in COVID-19. Study-wide background: From the United States, Italy and Spain came samples of acute and convalescent COVID-19. T cells, B-cell-depleted T cells, or PBMCs provided the cDNA or gDNA that served as material.

This clone came up many times. Using immunoSEQ multiplex PCR, the repertoire was profiled, and TCRdb retains in-frame clones only, with some absent. The sample consists of 99,000 or so clones, around four fifths of them appearing once. The germline gives CDR1 MGHRA, CDR2 YSYEKL. CDR3 length equals 15 residues. Between the trimmed V and J ends, which lost 0 bases and 7 bases, there was a span of 13 bases. This rearrangement joins TRBV4-1 to TRBJ2-1, with D possibly TRBD2 on 7 matching bases. The sequenced sample consisted of peripheral blood. The TCR sequence derives from a woman in her seventies with acute or convalescent COVID-19. DNA for the CDR3: TGCGCCAGCAGCCAAGAGGGGGGGCTGGGGAATGAGCAGTTCTTC. Its protein product is CASSQEGGLGNEQFF.